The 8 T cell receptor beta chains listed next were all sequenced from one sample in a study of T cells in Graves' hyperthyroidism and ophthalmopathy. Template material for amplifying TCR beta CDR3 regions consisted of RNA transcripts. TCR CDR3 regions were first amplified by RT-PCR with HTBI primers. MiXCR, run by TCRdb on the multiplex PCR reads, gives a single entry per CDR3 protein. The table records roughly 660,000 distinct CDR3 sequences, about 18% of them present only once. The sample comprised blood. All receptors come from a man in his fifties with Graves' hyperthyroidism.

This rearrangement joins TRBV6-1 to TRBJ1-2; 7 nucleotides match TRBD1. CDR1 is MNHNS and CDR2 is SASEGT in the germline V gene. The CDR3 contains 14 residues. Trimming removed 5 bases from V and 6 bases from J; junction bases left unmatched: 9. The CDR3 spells CASSPAGTVHGYTF. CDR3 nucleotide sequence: TGTGCCAGCAGTCCCGCCGGGACAGTCCATGGCTACACCTTC.

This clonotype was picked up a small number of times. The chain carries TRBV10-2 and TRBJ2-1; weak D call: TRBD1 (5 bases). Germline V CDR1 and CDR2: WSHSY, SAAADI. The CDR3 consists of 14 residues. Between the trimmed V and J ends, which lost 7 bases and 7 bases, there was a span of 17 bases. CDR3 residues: CASKSSPGANEQFF. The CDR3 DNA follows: TGCGCCAGCAAGTCTTCCCCTGGGGCAAATGAGCAGTTCTTC.

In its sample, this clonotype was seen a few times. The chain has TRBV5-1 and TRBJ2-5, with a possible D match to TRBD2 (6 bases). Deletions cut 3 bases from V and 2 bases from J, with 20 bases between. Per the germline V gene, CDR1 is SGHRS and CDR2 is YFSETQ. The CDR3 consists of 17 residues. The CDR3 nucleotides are TGCGCCAGCAGCTGGATAGGAGGGCAGGACCTACAAGAGACCCAGTACTTC. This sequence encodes CASSWIGGQDLQETQYF. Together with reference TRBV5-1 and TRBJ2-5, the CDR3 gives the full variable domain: KAGVTQTPRYLIKTRGQQVTLSCSPISGHRSVSWYQQTPGQGLQFLFEYFSETQRNKGNFPGRFSGRQFSNSRSEMNVSTLELGDSALYLCASSWIGGQDLQETQYFGPGTRLLVL.

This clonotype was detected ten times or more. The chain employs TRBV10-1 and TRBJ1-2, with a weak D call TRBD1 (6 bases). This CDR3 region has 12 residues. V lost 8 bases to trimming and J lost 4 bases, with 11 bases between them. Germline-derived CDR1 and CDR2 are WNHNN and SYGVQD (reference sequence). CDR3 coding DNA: TGCGCCAGCGGGGACACCTCCTATGGCTACACCTTC. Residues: CASGDTSYGYTF.

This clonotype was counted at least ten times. This chain's CDR3 is CASSLSPLVGETQYF. The CDR3 bases are TGTGCCAGCAGCTTGAGTCCACTAGTAGGAGAGACCCAGTACTTC. The rearrangement uses TRBV7-9 and TRBJ2-5; D might be TRBD2 (5 bases). The CDR3 sequence is 15 residues long. V lost 3 bases and J lost 4, with 15 bases in between. In germline, CDR1 is SEHNR, CDR2 FQNEAQ (reference sequence).

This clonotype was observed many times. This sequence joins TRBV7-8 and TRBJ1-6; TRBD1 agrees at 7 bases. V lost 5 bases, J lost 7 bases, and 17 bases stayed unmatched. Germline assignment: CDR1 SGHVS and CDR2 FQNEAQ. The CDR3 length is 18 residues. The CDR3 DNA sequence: TGTGCCAGCAGCGAATATAAGGACAGGACACTCTTCAATTCACCCCTCCACTTT. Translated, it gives CASSEYKDRTLFNSPLHF.

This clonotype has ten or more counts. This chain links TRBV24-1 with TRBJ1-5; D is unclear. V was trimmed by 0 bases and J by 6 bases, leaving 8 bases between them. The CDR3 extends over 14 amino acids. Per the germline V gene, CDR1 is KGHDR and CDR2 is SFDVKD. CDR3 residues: CATSDLASSQPQHF. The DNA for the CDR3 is TGTGCCACCAGTGATTTGGCCTCTTCTCAGCCCCAGCATTTT.

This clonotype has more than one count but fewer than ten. CDR3 region: CASSFVTGNTGELFF. CDR3 sequence (DNA): TGTGCCAGCAGTTTCGTGACAGGAAACACCGGGGAGCTGTTTTTT. The chain combines TRBV28 with TRBJ2-2, with a tentative D call TRBD1 (6 bases). Germline-derived CDR1 and CDR2 are MDHEN and SYDVKM. Deletions cut 3 bases from V and 2 bases from J, with 10 bases between. The CDR3 spans 15 residues.